Included here is one T cell receptor beta chain sequence, with context. No antigen is known for it. PBMC samples from each donor numbered at least one pre-ART and at least two post-ART. Germline assignment: CDR1 SEHNR and CDR2 FQNEAQ (reference sequence). There are 13 residues in the CDR3. Trimming removed 5 bases from V and 8 bases from J, with 12 bases in between. Researchers report immunoSEQ v3.0 was run at survey level. Method: immunoSEQ multiplex PCR; TCRdb's copy keeps in-frame clones and lacks some. The table records tens of thousands of clones, roughly 85% of them present only once. The data are from a study of long-term antiretroviral therapy in people with HIV. General study points: Pre-ART-expanded clones dominated the repertoire at all time points. Transplant-donor-level diversity was not reached after ART, though diversity increased. Blood sampling spanned 2004 to 2017, possibly under older ART regimens.

Source: unsorted PBMCs, taken approximately 3.3 years after starting antiretroviral therapy. The rearrangement links TRBV7-9 to TRBJ1-4; possibly TRBD1 for D (6 bases). The receptor comes from a man younger than 35 with HIV. The CDR3 DNA is TGTGCCAGCAGCCGGGGCCAGGGGGAAAAACTGTTTTTT. This translates into CASSRGQGEKLFF.